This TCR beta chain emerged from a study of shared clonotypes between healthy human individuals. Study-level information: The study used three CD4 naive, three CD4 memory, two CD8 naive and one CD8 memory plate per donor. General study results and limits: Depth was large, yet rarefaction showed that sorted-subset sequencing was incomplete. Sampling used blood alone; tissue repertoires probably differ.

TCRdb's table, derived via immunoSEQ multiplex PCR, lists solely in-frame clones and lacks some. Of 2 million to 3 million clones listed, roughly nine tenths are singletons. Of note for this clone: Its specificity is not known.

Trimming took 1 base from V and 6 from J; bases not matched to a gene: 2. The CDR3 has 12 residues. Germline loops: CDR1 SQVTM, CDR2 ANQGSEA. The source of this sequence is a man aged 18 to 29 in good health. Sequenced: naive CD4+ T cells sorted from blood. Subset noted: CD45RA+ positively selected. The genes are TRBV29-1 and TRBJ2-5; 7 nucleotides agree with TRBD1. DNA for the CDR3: TGCAGCGTTGAAGGCAGGGGGAAGACCCAGTACTTC. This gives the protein CSVEGRGKTQYF.